Presented here are 15 T cell receptor beta chains from one specimen sequenced in a study of radiation and T cells in renal cell carcinoma. The time point is: baseline pretreatment blood. The treatment was: 15 Gy SBRT to primary tumor, nephrectomy 4 weeks later. TCRdb keeps only in-frame clones here, not all; method: immunoSEQ multiplex PCR. The data show under 65,000 clones, with around 80% seen just once and more than 7% held by the top ten. This specimen consisted of blood, obtained from a patient whose treatment included radiotherapy and nephrectomy. The receptor set was obtained from a man aged 55 to 70 with renal cell carcinoma.

This sequence joins TRBV7-6 and TRBJ2-2; 11 positions agree with TRBD2. CDR1 SGHVS and CDR2 FNYEAQ come from the germline V gene. The V segment lost 4 bases and the J segment 0 bases; nucleotides outside the gene matches: 1. This CDR3 comprises 16 residues. This CDR3 is CASSSTSGANTGELFF. CDR3 coding DNA: TGTGCCAGCAGCTCGACTAGCGGGGCGAACACCGGGGAGCTGTTTTTT.

The table lists this clone with a few counts. The CDR3 loop reads CASSEVPDTQYF. The CDR3 DNA reads as TGTGCCAGCAGCGAGGTCCCAGATACGCAGTATTTT. The V and J genes are TRBV5-8 and TRBJ2-3; D uncertain. The CDR3 consists of 12 residues. Per the germline V gene, CDR1 is SGHTS and CDR2 is YDEGEE. Between the trimmed V and J ends, which lost 4 bases and 4 bases, there was a span of 7 bases. Using reference TRBV5-8 and TRBJ2-3 for the parts outside the CDR3, the full variable domain is EAGVTQSPTHLIKTRGQQATLRCSPISGHTSVYWYQQALGLGLQFLLWYDEGEERNRGNFPPRFSGRQFPNYSSELNVNALELEDSALYLCASSEVPDTQYFGPGTRLTVL.

J is TRBJ1-6 and V is TRBV7-6; 9 bases fit TRBD1. The CDR3 is 18 residues long. Germline CDR1 reads SGHVS; CDR2 reads FNYEAQ. Trimming cost V 0 bases and J 3 bases; bases outside gene matches: 6. The CDR3 spells CASSLAIPGQGYNSPLHF. CDR3 in DNA: TGTGCCAGCAGCTTAGCCATTCCGGGACAGGGCTATAATTCACCCCTCCACTTT.

The chain links TRBV19 to TRBJ1-2, with 8 bases that match TRBD1. V dropped 1 base and J dropped 8; count of bases not matched to a gene: 9. Germline V lookup: CDR1 LNHDA, CDR2 SQIVND (reference sequence). The CDR3 has 15 amino acids. The CDR3 here is CASSIGGRGQRGYTF. Written as DNA, the CDR3 is TGTGCCAGTAGTATAGGCGGCAGGGGGCAGCGGGGCTACACCTTC.

The V gene is TRBV18, the J gene TRBJ2-3; the match to TRBD2 covers 8 bases. V lost 3 bases to trimming and J lost 6 bases; unmatched junction nucleotides: 20. Germline V CDR1 and CDR2: KGHSH, LQKENI. The CDR3 runs 19 residues. The CDR3 coding sequence is TGTGCCAGCTCACCTTCTTATGCTAGCGGGCCGTTAGTTAAGGATACGCAGTATTTT. Residues: CASSPSYASGPLVKDTQYF.

The rearrangement joins TRBV19 to TRBJ2-1; tentative D call: TRBD1 (6 bases). Germline V lookup: CDR1 LNHDA, CDR2 SQIVND (reference sequence). The CDR3 sequence is 14 residues long. Trimming took off 3 bases at V and 4 bases at J, with 10 bases between the two ends. The CDR3 DNA sequence: TGTGCCAGTAGTATTGAGGACAGTTACAATGAGCAGTTCTTC. This translates into CASSIEDSYNEQFF. The full variable domain, with the rest looked up from reference TRBV19 and TRBJ2-1, is DGGITQSPKYLFRKEGQNVTLSCEQNLNHDAMYWYRQDPGQGLRLIYYSQIVNDFQKGDIAEGYSVSREKKESFPLTVTSAQKNPTAFYLCASSIEDSYNEQFFGPGTRLTVL.

This rearrangement joins TRBV27 to TRBJ1-2, with TRBD1 matching 9 bases. The CDR3 has 15 residues. V lost 2 bases, J lost 8 bases, and 9 bases stayed unmatched. Looked up from germline, CDR1 is MNHEY and CDR2 is SMNVEV (reference sequence). The CDR3 sequence is CASSLDPPGTGGYTF. CDR3 nucleotides: TGTGCCAGCAGTTTAGACCCTCCCGGGACAGGGGGCTACACCTTC.

V and J are TRBV5-4 and TRBJ2-5, with no clear D. V lost 0 bases to trimming and J lost 5 bases, with 8 bases between them. This CDR3 spans 13 amino acids. Germline V lookup: CDR1 SGHNT, CDR2 YYREEE (reference sequence). The CDR3 DNA reads TGTGCCAGCAGCTTGGGGGGTATGGAGACCCAGTACTTC. Protein sequence: CASSLGGMETQYF.

This clone occurred a few times. The chain recombines TRBV4-2 with TRBJ2-1; 10 bases fit TRBD2. The length of the CDR3 is 15 residues. J lost 11 bases, V lost 0 bases, and 7 bases had no gene match. From germline, CDR1 is LGHNA and CDR2 YNFKEQ. The CDR3 reads CASSQDQSGRAKQFF. CDR3 DNA: TGTGCCAGCAGCCAAGATCAAAGCGGGAGGGCCAAGCAGTTCTTC.

The genes are TRBV27 and TRBJ1-2; D gene ambiguous. V was cut by 2 bases and J by 3 bases, with 7 bases left in between. Per germline, CDR1 MNHEY and CDR2 SMNVEV (reference sequence). The CDR3 has 13 amino acids. CDR3 in amino acids: CASSLGRDYGYTF. The CDR3 DNA reads as TGTGCCAGCAGTTTAGGGCGAGACTATGGCTACACCTTC.

This clone was observed a few times. The chain combines TRBV7-8 with TRBJ2-1, with a weak D call TRBD2 (6 bases). Per germline, CDR1 SGHVS and CDR2 FQNEAQ. Trimming removed 1 base at V and 5 bases at J, with 9 bases between. The CDR3 loop spans 14 amino acids. For the CDR3, the DNA is TGTGCCAGCAGCTTAGTCGGCGGGAACAATGAGCAGTTCTTC. It yields the protein CASSLVGGNNEQFF.

The CDR3 sequence is CASSVAQTSTDTQYF. CDR3 DNA: TGTGCCAGCAGCGTAGCCCAGACTAGCACAGATACGCAGTATTTT. This chain uses TRBV9 with TRBJ2-3; D call uncertain. Trimming stripped 0 bases from V and 0 bases from J, with 8 bases between. The CDR3 covers 15 residues. Germline V gene lookup returns CDR1 SGDLS and CDR2 YYNGEE. Based on the CDR3 plus reference TRBV9 and TRBJ2-3, the full variable domain is DSGVTQTPKHLITATGQRVTLRCSPRSGDLSVYWYQQSLDQGLQFLIQYYNGEERAKGNILERFSAQQFPDLHSELNLSSLELGDSALYFCASSVAQTSTDTQYFGPGTRLTVL.

The J gene is TRBJ2-7, the V gene TRBV6-1; TRBD1 aligns across 7 bases. V shed 2 bases, J shed 2 bases, and the junction held 3 bases outside the gene matches. The CDR3 has 14 residues. CDR1 is MNHNS and CDR2 is SASEGT in the germline V gene. CDR3 protein: CASSERQGTYEQYF. In DNA form, the CDR3 reads TGTGCCAGCAGTGAACGACAGGGAACCTACGAGCAGTACTTC.

This clone was recorded at least ten times. The V gene is TRBV6-5, the J gene TRBJ2-7; D gene uncertain. This CDR3 has 16 amino acids. The germline gives CDR1 MNHEY, CDR2 SVGAGI. V lost 4 bases and J lost 1, with 17 bases in between. CDR3 in amino acids: CASSSFGTFSSYEQYF. In nucleotides, the CDR3 is TGTGCCAGCAGTTCATTCGGCACTTTCAGTTCCTACGAGCAGTACTTC.

The chain is built from TRBV9 and TRBJ2-1; no clear D. The germline V and J ends were trimmed by 4 bases and 3 bases, with 20 bases remaining between them. Germline loops: CDR1 SGDLS, CDR2 YYNGEE. The CDR3 is 17 amino acids. This CDR3 is CASSSVGIGSLYNEQFF. The CDR3 DNA follows: TGTGCCAGCAGCTCCGTTGGGATTGGGTCCCTCTACAATGAGCAGTTCTTC.